This T cell receptor (beta chain) was documented in a study of response to subunit inactivated influenza vaccine. A word on this clonotype: The antigen remains unidentified.

Notes on the study in general: The authors suggested that few new T cells are recruited per seasonal influenza vaccination.

V lost 7 bases and J lost 2, with 8 bases in between. CDR3 length: 13 amino acids. Germline lookup yields CDR1 MNHNS and CDR2 SASEGT. TCRdb ran MiXCR on the RT-PCR reads and lists one entry per CDR3 protein. The sample holds 290,000 or so distinct CDR3 sequences; about 20% are singletons and the top ten take 10%. This sequence was found in a man between 50 and 70 years old who received an inactivated influenza vaccine. Sequencing was performed on PBMCs from blood, taken approximately 20 months after vaccination. The chain employs TRBV6-1 and TRBJ2-2; D unclear. The CDR3 DNA reads TGTGCCAGCAAACAGACAAACACCGGGGAGCTGTTTTTT. It specifies CASKQTNTGELFF.